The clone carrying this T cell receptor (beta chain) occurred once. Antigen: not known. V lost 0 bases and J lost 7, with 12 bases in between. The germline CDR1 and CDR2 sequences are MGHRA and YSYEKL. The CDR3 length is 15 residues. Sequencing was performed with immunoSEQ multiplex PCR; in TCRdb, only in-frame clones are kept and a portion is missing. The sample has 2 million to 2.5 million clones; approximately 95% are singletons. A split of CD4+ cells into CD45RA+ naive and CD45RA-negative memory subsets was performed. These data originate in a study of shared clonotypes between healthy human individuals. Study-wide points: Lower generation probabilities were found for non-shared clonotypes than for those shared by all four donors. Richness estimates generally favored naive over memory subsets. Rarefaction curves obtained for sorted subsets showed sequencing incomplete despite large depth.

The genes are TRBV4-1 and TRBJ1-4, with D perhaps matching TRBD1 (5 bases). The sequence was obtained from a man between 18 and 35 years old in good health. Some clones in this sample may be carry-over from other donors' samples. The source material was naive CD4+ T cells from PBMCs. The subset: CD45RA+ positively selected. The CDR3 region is CASSQEAGGAEKLFF. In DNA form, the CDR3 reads TGCGCCAGCAGCCAAGAGGCGGGTGGGGCTGAAAAACTGTTTTTT.